A single sample gave rise to the 25 T cell receptor beta chains below, sequenced in a study of beta chain features in type 1 diabetes. Overall study findings and caveats: Among patients with Type 1 diabetes, TCRB CDR3s were moderately but significantly shorter in every one of the four CD4+ subsets.

The sequenced template was cDNA made from the entire isolated RNA. The data were produced by immunoSEQ multiplex PCR, yet TCRdb's version contains in-frame clones alone and is incomplete. The data contain 120,000 to 150,000 clones, around 13% of them singletons. The antigens of these receptors remain unknown. What was sequenced was central memory CD4+ T cells from blood. The source is a man between 18 and 35 years old with type 1 diabetes.

This clone was found a few times. V is TRBV28 and J is TRBJ1-6; 7 nucleotides agree with TRBD1. The CDR3 has 12 amino acids. Germline V gives CDR1 MDHEN, CDR2 SYDVKM. The V and J ends lost 6 bases and 16 bases, in that order; junction bases with no gene match: 9. Here the CDR3 reads CASSYPMTGLHF. In nucleotides, the CDR3 is TGTGCCAGCAGCTATCCCATGACAGGGCTCCACTTT. Complete variable domain (other parts from reference TRBV28 and TRBJ1-6): DVKVTQSSRYLVKRTGEKVFLECVQDMDHENMFWYRQDPGLGLRLIYFSYDVKMKEKGDIPEGYSVSREKKERFSLILESASTNQTSMYLCASSYPMTGLHFGNGTRLTVT.

This clone was counted a few times. The genes are TRBV30 and TRBJ1-6; D is uncertain. V was pared by 0 bases and J by 0 bases, with 6 bases between. This CDR3 is built from 15 residues. Germline values: CDR1 GTSNPN, CDR2 SVGIG (reference sequence). CDR3 loop: CAWSVPSSYNSPLHF. CDR3 DNA sequence: TGTGCCTGGAGTGTCCCGAGCTCCTATAATTCACCCCTCCACTTT.

The rearrangement links TRBV5-4 to TRBJ2-5; 9 nucleotides match TRBD1. V lost 4 bases, J lost 5 bases, and 9 bases stayed unmatched. The CDR3 runs 15 residues. CDR1 is SGHNT, CDR2 YYREEE, per germline (reference sequence). CDR3 sequence reads: CASSIKQGAEETQYF. CDR3 coding DNA: TGTGCCAGCAGCATCAAACAGGGGGCCGAGGAGACCCAGTACTTC.

V gene TRBV30 combines with J gene TRBJ2-5, with a tentative D call TRBD2 (5 bases). The germline V gene encodes CDR1 GTSNPN and CDR2 SVGIG (reference sequence). The V gene lost 1 base and the J gene lost 5 bases, with 11 bases spanning the gap. The CDR3 loop spans 13 amino acids. The CDR3 bases are TGTGCCTGGAGTGCCACAAGCGGCGAGACCCAGTACTTC. Its protein product is CAWSATSGETQYF.

The rearrangement joins TRBV29-1 to TRBJ2-3, with D possibly being TRBD1 (5 bases). This CDR3 has 13 amino acids. Trimming left V 3 bases short and J 4 bases short, with 11 bases between. CDR1 is SQVTM, CDR2 ANQGSEA, per germline. Here the CDR3 DNA reads TGCAGCGTTGACAGGGAAGGCTCAGATACGCAGTATTTT. This codes for CSVDREGSDTQYF.

This chain uses TRBV28 with TRBJ2-3; 12 nucleotides agree with TRBD2. The CDR3 sequence is 16 residues long. The germline CDR1 and CDR2 sequences are MDHEN and SYDVKM. The trim removed 2 bases at V and 4 bases at J, leaving 4 bases unmatched. The CDR3 coding sequence is TGTGCCAGCAGTTTAGGTGCTAGCGGGGGGGCAGATACGCAGTATTTT. Protein product: CASSLGASGGADTQYF.

The chain uses TRBV10-3 and TRBJ2-3; 10 positions agree with TRBD1. The CDR3 sequence is 19 residues long. Germline CDR1 is ENHRY and CDR2 is SYGVKD. V trimming: 6 bases; J trimming: 1 base; junction bases outside the gene matches: 16. CDR3 bases: TGTGCCATCAGCAGCCCGCCGGGACAGGGGATTTCCCGCACAGATACGCAGTATTTT. This translates into CAISSPPGQGISRTDTQYF.

There are a few counts of this clone. V is TRBV13 and J is TRBJ1-4; D possibly corresponds to TRBD1 (5 bases). V was cut by 1 base and J by 8 bases, with 11 bases left in between. Looked up from germline, CDR1 is PRHDT and CDR2 is FYEKMQ (reference sequence). There are 14 residues in the CDR3. DNA for the CDR3: TGTGCCAGCAGCTTAGACAGTCGGGGCGAAAAACTGTTTTTT. This encodes CASSLDSRGEKLFF. Variable domain in full (rest from reference TRBV13 and TRBJ1-4): AAGVIQSPRHLIKEKRETATLKCYPIPRHDTVYWYQQGPGQDPQFLISFYEKMQSDKGSIPDRFSAQQFSDYHSELNMSSLELGDSALYFCASSLDSRGEKLFFGSGTQLSVL.

In this sample, this clone turned up a few times. The J gene is TRBJ2-3, the V gene TRBV4-1, with no clear D. The CDR3 spans 15 residues. CDR1 is MGHRA and CDR2 is YSYEKL in the germline V gene. The V end lost 1 base, the J end lost 1 base, and 9 bases lay between the germline ends. The CDR3 spells CASSQALHGTDTQYF. DNA of the CDR3: TGCGCCAGCAGCCAAGCCCTTCACGGCACAGATACGCAGTATTTT.

V usage is TRBV5-1 and J usage is TRBJ2-5, with D possibly being TRBD1 or TRBD2 (5 bases each). The J call is doubtful: the DNA matches TRBJ2-7 better. CDR1 and CDR2 (germline): SGHRS, YFSETQ. The CDR3 extends over 13 amino acids. The CDR3 sequence: CASGWDVAYEQYF. The DNA of the CDR3 is TGCGCCAGCGGCTGGGACGTGGCCTACGAGCAGTACTTC.

V usage is TRBV4-1 and J usage is TRBJ2-7; tentative D call: TRBD2 (5 bases). The V gene lost 1 base and the J gene lost 7 bases, with 17 bases spanning the gap. This CDR3 comprises 15 residues. The germline CDR1 and CDR2 sequences are MGHRA and YSYEKL. The CDR3 DNA sequence: TGCGCCAGCAGCCAAGCCCCCGCCGGGGAGCGAGAGCAGTACTTC. It yields the protein CASSQAPAGEREQYF.

There are a few counts of this clone. The J gene is TRBJ2-7, the V gene TRBV7-2; 8 nucleotides agree with TRBD1. Germline lookup yields CDR1 SGHTA and CDR2 FQGNSA. The CDR3 length is 15 residues. V shed 5 bases, J shed 2 bases, and the junction held 8 bases outside the gene matches. The CDR3 nucleotides are TGTGCCAGCAGCCACGGACAGGGCCAAACCTACGAGCAGTACTTC. Translation: CASSHGQGQTYEQYF.

The V call is TRBV30, the J call TRBJ2-3; no definite D call. Germline assignment: CDR1 GTSNPN and CDR2 SVGIG (reference sequence). Trimming removed 0 bases at V and 4 bases at J, with 2 bases between. There are 11 residues in the CDR3. The CDR3 sequence is CAWSVPDTQYF. CDR3 sequence (DNA): TGTGCCTGGAGTGTGCCAGATACGCAGTATTTT. Filled out from reference TRBV30 and TRBJ2-3, the complete variable domain reads SQTIHQWPATLVQPVGSPLSLECTVEGTSNPNLYWYRQAAGRGLQLLFYSVGIGQISSEVPQNLSASRPQDRQFILSSKKLLLSDSGFYLCAWSVPDTQYFGPGTRLTVL.

Only a few counts were recorded for this clone. This sequence joins TRBV5-6 and TRBJ2-3; 8 bases are shared with TRBD2. The CDR3 covers 13 residues. Per the germline V gene, CDR1 is SGHDT and CDR2 is YYEEEE. J was trimmed by 7 bases and V by 0 bases; bases with no gene match: 1. CDR3 sequence: CASSLGGGNTQYF. As DNA, the CDR3 is TGTGCCAGCAGCTTGGGCGGGGGGAATACGCAGTATTTT. The full variable domain, completed using reference TRBV5-6 and TRBJ2-3, is DAGVTQSPTHLIKTRGQQVTLRCSPKSGHDTVSWYQQALGQGPQFIFQYYEEEERQRGNFPDRFSGHQFPNYSSELNVNALLLGDSALYLCASSLGGGNTQYFGPGTRLTVL.

The table lists this clone with a few counts. The chain joins TRBV6-5 to TRBJ1-2; no firm D call. V was pared by 6 bases and J by 7 bases, with 21 bases between. This CDR3 spans 15 amino acids. Germline lookup yields CDR1 MNHEY and CDR2 SVGAGI. The CDR3 DNA reads TGTGCCAGCAGGATTACTCAGGATCCTACTCTTGGCTACACCTTC. It codes for CASRITQDPTLGYTF.

This clone was seen ten or more times. Other DNA sequences from this sample encode an identical CDR3 as well. The rearrangement links TRBV7-9 to TRBJ2-3, with D unresolved. V lost 1 base and J 1 base, leaving 3 bases between the germline ends. Per germline, CDR1 SEHNR and CDR2 FQNEAQ (reference sequence). The CDR3 loop spans 13 amino acids. CDR3 coding DNA: TGTGCCAGCAGCTTAGTGGGCACAGATACGCAGTATTTT. This codes for CASSLVGTDTQYF.

This clone has a count of ten or more. The chain is built from TRBV5-6 and TRBJ2-7; maybe TRBD1 (6 bases). Germline loops: CDR1 SGHDT, CDR2 YYEEEE. The CDR3 has 12 amino acids. Trimming stripped 6 bases from V and 7 bases from J, with 14 bases between. This chain's CDR3 is CASTWGLGEQYF. Here the CDR3 DNA reads TGTGCCAGCACTTGGGGGCTAGGAGAGCAGTACTTC.

This clone was counted between two and nine times. The CDR3 is CAWTRGPPYEQYF. Written as DNA, the CDR3 is TGTGCCTGGACCAGGGGGCCACCCTACGAGCAGTACTTC. This chain connects TRBV30 to TRBJ2-7; TRBD1 agrees at 8 bases. The CDR3 is made up of 13 amino acids. The germline V gene has CDR1 GTSNPN and CDR2 SVGIG (reference sequence). V dropped 4 bases and J dropped 2; count of bases not matched to a gene: 4.

This clone turned up a few times. This rearrangement joins TRBV5-1 to TRBJ2-5; D not resolved. The germline V and J ends were trimmed by 6 bases and 1 base, with 16 bases remaining between them. CDR1 is SGHRS and CDR2 is YFSETQ in the germline V gene. CDR3 length: 15 residues. DNA of the CDR3: TGCGCCAGCAACGCCGGCTCCTGGGCCCAAGAGACCCAGTACTTC. It is translated as CASNAGSWAQETQYF.

This clone was detected only a few times. The rearrangement links TRBV7-9 to TRBJ2-3; the match to TRBD2 covers 11 bases. The trim removed 8 bases at V and 2 bases at J, leaving 9 bases unmatched. The CDR3 spans 16 residues. In germline, CDR1 is SEHNR, CDR2 FQNEAQ (reference sequence). CDR3 in DNA: TGTGCCAGCTACTCCGGGACTAGCGGCTTCACAGATACGCAGTATTTT. It yields the protein CASYSGTSGFTDTQYF.

This clone was seen more than once but under ten times. This rearrangement joins TRBV7-9 to TRBJ2-7, with D unclear. The CDR3 contains 15 residues. Germline CDR1 and CDR2: SEHNR and FQNEAQ (reference sequence). The ends were cut back, 0 bases at V and 5 bases at J, with 14 bases in the middle. Here the CDR3 DNA reads TGTGCCAGCAGCTTAGCCCCACTCTTGGGTGACGAGCAGTACTTC. Translating it yields CASSLAPLLGDEQYF.

CDR3 sequence: CASSPGIMNTEAFF. DNA of the CDR3: TGTGCCAGCAGCCCGGGTATCATGAACACTGAAGCTTTCTTT. The chain employs TRBV5-4 and TRBJ1-1; D ambiguous. CDR3 length: 14 amino acids. Between the trimmed V and J ends, which lost 4 bases and 0 bases, there was a span of 10 bases. Germline V gene data show CDR1 as SGHNT and CDR2 as YYREEE (reference sequence). The whole variable domain, remainder taken from reference TRBV5-4 and TRBJ1-1, is ETGVTQSPTHLIKTRGQQVTLRCSSQSGHNTVSWYQQALGQGPQFIFQYYREEENGRGNFPPRFSGLQFPNYSSELNVNALELDDSALYLCASSPGIMNTEAFFGQGTRLTVV.

This clone was observed a few times. The chain links TRBV7-3 to TRBJ1-2, with 9 bases aligning to TRBD1. CDR1 and CDR2 (germline): SGHTA, FQGTGA. This CDR3 spans 16 amino acids. The V and J ends lost 3 bases and 7 bases, in that order; junction bases with no gene match: 12. DNA for the CDR3: TGTGCCAGCAGCTTCAGTCCCGGGACAGGGTTCGGTGGCTACACCTTC. Its translation: CASSFSPGTGFGGYTF.

The CDR3 coding sequence is TGTGCCAGCAGCCAAGACATGGTTGGAGCCTACGAGCAGTACTTC. It encodes CASSQDMVGAYEQYF. The chain carries TRBV4-2 and TRBJ2-7, with no clear D. Germline lookup yields CDR1 LGHNA and CDR2 YNFKEQ. The V end lost 0 bases, the J end lost 2 bases, and 11 bases lay between the germline ends. The CDR3 contains 15 residues.

This clone was observed a handful of times. The chain links TRBV9 to TRBJ2-1; D may be TRBD1 or TRBD2 (6 bases each). CDR1 and CDR2 from the germline V gene are SGDLS and YYNGEE. Between the trimmed V and J ends, which lost 1 base and 4 bases, there was a span of 9 bases. CDR3 length: 14 residues. CDR3 loop: CASSVRGAYNEQFF. The CDR3 DNA sequence: TGTGCCAGCAGCGTAAGGGGGGCTTACAATGAGCAGTTCTTC.